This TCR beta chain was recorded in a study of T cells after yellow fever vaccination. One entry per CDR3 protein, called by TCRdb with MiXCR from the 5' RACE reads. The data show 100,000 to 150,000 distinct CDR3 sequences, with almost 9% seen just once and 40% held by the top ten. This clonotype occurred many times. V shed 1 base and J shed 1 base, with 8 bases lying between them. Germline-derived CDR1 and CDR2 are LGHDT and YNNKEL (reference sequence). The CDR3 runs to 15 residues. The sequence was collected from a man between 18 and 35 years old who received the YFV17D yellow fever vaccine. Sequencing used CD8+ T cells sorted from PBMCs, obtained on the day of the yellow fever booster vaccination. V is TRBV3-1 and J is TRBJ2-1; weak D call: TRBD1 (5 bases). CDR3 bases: TGTGCCAGCAGCCAAGTACAGGTGTCCTACAATGAGCAGTTCTTC. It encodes CASSQVQVSYNEQFF.